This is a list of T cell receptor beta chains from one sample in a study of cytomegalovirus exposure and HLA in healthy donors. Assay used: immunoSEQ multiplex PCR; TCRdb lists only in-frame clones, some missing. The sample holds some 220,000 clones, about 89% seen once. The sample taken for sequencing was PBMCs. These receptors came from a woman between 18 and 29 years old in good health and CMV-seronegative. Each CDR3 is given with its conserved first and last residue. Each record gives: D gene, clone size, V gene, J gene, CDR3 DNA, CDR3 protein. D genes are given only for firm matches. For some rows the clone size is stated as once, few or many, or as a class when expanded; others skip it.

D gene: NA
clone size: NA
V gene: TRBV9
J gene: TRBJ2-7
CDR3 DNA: TGTGCCAGCAGCGTAGGCGGTCCCTACGAGCAGTACTTC
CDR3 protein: CASSVGGPYEQYF

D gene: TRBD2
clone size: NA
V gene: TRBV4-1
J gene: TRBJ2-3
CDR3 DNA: TGCGCCAGCAGCCAAGCAGCGGGTTATGGAGCGGGAGAACCCGATACGCAGTATTTT
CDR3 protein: CASSQAAGYGAGEPDTQYF

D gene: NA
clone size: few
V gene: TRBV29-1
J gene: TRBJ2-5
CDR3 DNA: TGCAGTGTAGCGGAACAAGAGACCCAGTACTTC
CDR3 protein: CSVAEQETQYF

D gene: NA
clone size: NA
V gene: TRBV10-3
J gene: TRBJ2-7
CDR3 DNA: TGTGCCATCAGAGGCGGGAAGAGCTCCTACGAGCAGTACTTC
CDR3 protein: CAIRGGKSSYEQYF

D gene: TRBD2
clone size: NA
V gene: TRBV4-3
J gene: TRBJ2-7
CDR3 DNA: TGCGCCAGCAGCCAAGATAGACTAGCGGGCTCCTACGAGCAGTACTTC
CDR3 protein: CASSQDRLAGSYEQYF

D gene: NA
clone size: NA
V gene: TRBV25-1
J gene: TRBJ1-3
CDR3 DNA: TGTGCCAGCAGTGAGCCGGGGGGAAACACCATATATTTT
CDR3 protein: CASSEPGGNTIYF

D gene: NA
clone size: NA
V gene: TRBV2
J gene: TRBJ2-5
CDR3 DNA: TGTGCCAGCAGTGGGCAGGCCAAAGAGACCCAGTACTTC
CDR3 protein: CASSGQAKETQYF

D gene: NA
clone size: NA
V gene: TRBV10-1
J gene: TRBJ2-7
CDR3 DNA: TGCGCCAGCAGTGAGGCAGGGAAGAGCTACGAGCAGTACTTC
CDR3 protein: CASSEAGKSYEQYF

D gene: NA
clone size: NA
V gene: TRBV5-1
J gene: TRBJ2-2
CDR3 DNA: TGCGCCAGCAGCCCCCGGGGCGGGGCGGTGGGTAACACCGGGGAGCTGTTTTTT
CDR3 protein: CASSPRGGAVGNTGELFF

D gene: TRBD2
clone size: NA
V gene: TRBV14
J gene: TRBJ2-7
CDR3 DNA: TGTGCCAGCAGCCAAATTAGCGGGAGAGGCGCCTACGAGCAGTACTTC
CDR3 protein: CASSQISGRGAYEQYF

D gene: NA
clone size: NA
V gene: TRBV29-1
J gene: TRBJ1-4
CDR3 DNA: TGCAGCGTTAGTGGACAGAATAATGAAAAACTGTTTTTT
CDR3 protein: CSVSGQNNEKLFF

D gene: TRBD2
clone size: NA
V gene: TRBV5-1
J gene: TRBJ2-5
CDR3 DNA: TGCGCCAGCAGCTTTTTATCCGGGAGGGCGGAGACCCAGTACTTC
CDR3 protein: CASSFLSGRAETQYF

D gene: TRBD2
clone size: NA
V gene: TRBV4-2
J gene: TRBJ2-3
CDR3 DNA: TGTGCCAGCAGCCTGGGACTATTTAGCACAGATACGCAGTATTTT
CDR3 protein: CASSLGLFSTDTQYF

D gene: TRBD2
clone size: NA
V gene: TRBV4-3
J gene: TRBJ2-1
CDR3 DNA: TGCGCCAGCAGCCAAGGAGTACTAGCGGGTTACAATGAGCAGTTCTTC
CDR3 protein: CASSQGVLAGYNEQFF

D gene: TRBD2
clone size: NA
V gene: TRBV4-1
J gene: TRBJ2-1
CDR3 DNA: TGCGCCAGCAGCCAAGATGGCCGGACTAGCTATTACAATGAGCAGTTCTTC
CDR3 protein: CASSQDGRTSYYNEQFF

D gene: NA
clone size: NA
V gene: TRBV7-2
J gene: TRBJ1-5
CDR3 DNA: TGTGCCAGCAGGCTCGGGACTGCAAATCAGCCCCAGCATTTT
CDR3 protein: CASRLGTANQPQHF

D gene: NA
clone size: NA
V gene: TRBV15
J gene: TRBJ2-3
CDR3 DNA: TGTGCCACCAGCAGAGATCGAGCAAGAGATACGCAGTATTTT
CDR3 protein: CATSRDRARDTQYF

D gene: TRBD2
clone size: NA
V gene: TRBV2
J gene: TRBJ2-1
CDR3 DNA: TGTGCCAGCCTCCAGGCGGGAGGTTACAATGAGCAGTTCTTC
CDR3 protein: CASLQAGGYNEQFF

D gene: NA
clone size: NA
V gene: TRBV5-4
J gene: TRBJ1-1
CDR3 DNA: TGTGCCAGCAGGGGGGCCCTTAGTAACACTGAAGCTTTCTTT
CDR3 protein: CASRGALSNTEAFF

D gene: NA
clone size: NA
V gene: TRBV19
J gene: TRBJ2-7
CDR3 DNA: TGTGCCAGTAGTATAGTTTGGGGGGAGTACGAGCAGTACTTC
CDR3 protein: CASSIVWGEYEQYF

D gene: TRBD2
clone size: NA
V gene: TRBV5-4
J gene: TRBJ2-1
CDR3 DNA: TGTGCCAGCAGCGAATTACTAGCGGGAGTAGACGATGAGCAGTTCTTC
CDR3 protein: CASSELLAGVDDEQFF

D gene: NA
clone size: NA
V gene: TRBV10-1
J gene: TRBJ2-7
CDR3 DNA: TGCGCCAGCAGTGTCGACTTTCTTTCCTACGAGCAGTACTTC
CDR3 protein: CASSVDFLSYEQYF

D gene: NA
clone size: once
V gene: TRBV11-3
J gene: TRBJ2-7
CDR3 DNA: TGTGCCAGCAGCTCCAACTCCTACGAGCAGTACTTC
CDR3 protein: CASSSNSYEQYF

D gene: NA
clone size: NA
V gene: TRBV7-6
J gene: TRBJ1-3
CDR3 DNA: TGTGCCAGCAGCTTAGGAGGTGGAAACACCATATATTTT
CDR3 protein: CASSLGGGNTIYF

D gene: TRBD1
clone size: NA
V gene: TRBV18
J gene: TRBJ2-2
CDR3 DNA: TGTGCCAGCTCACCCCTGGCAGGGACAGGGGGCGCCTCCGGGGAGCTGTTTTTT
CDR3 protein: CASSPLAGTGGASGELFF

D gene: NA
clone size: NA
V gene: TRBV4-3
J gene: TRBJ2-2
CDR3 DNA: TGCGCCAGCAGCCAAGAGGAGGGGAACACCGGGGAGCTGTTTTTT
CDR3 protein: CASSQEEGNTGELFF

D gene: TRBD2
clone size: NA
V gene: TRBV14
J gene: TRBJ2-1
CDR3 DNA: TGTGCCAGCAGCCTACTAGCGGGGGGGCCAAATGAGCAGTTCTTC
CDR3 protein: CASSLLAGGPNEQFF

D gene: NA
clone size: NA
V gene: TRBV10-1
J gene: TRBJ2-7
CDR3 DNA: TGCGCCAGCAGTGAAACAGGCGAAACACCCTACGAGCAGTACTTC
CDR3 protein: CASSETGETPYEQYF

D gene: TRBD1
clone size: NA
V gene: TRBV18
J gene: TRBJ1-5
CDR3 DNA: TGTGCCAGCTCACCCGCTCCGGGACAGGCGAACAATCAGCCCCAGCATTTT
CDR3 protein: CASSPAPGQANNQPQHF

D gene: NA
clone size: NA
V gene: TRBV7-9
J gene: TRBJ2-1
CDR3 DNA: TGTGCCAGCAGCTTAGGTACCTACAATGAGCAGTTCTTC
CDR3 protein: CASSLGTYNEQFF

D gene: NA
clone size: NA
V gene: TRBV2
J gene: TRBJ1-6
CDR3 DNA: TGTGCCAGAGGTTGGACGGGGAATTCACCCCTCCACTTT
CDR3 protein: CARGWTGNSPLHF

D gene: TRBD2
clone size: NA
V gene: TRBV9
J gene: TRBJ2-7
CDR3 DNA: TGTGCCAGCAGCTTGACTAGCGGGAGTGGTGAGCAGTACTTC
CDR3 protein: CASSLTSGSGEQYF

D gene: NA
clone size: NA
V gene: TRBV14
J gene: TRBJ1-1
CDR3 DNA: TGTGCCAGCAGCCGCTTTGGACAGTTGAACACTGAAGCTTTCTTT
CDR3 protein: CASSRFGQLNTEAFF

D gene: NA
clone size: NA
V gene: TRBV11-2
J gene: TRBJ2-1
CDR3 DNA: TGTGCCAGCAGCTTATACGGACTCTACAATGAGCAGTTCTTC
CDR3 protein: CASSLYGLYNEQFF

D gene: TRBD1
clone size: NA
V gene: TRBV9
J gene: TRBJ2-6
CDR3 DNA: TGTGCCAGCAGCGTAAGAAGGACAGGGGGCACTGGGGCCAACGTCCTGACTTTC
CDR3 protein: CASSVRRTGGTGANVLTF

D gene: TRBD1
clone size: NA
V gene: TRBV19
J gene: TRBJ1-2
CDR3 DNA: TGTGCCAGTAGTACAGCCGGGACAGGGGTCTATGGCTACACCTTC
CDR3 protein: CASSTAGTGVYGYTF

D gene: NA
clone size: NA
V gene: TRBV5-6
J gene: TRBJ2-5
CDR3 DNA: TGTGCCAGCAGCAATACAGGGCGCGAGACCCAGTACTTC
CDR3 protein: CASSNTGRETQYF

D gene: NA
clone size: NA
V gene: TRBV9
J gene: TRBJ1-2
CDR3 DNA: TGTGCCAGCAGCCTTACGCGGACATTAAGTGGCTACACCTTC
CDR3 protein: CASSLTRTLSGYTF

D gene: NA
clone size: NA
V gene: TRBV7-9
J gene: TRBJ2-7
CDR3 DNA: TGTGCCAGCAGCTTATGGCAGGAACACGAGCAGTACTTC
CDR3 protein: CASSLWQEHEQYF

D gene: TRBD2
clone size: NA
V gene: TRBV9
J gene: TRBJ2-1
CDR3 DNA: TGTGCCAGCAGCGTAACTAGCGAGGGAGGTGAGCAGTTCTTC
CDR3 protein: CASSVTSEGGEQFF

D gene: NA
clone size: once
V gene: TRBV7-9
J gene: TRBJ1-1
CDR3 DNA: TGTGCCAGCGGAGAACCCATGAACACTGAAGCTTTCTTT
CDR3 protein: CASGEPMNTEAFF

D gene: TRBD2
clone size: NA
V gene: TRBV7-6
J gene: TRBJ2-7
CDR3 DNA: TGTGCCAGCAGCTTAAAAGCAGGTACTAGCGGTTCCTACGAGCAGTACTTC
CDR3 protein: CASSLKAGTSGSYEQYF

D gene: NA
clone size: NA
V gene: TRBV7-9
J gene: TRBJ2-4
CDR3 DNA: TGTTCCAGCAGCTTAGCGAGGGCGCTTGCCAAAAACATTCAGTACTTC
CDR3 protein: CSSSLARALAKNIQYF

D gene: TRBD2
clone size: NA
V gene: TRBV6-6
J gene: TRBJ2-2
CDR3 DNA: TGTGCCAGCTCGGGTGGAGCGGGGTTGTATGGGGAGCTATTTTTT
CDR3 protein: CASSGGAGLYGELFF

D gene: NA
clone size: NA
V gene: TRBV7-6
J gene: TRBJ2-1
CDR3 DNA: TGTGCCAGCAGCCCATCAAATACAGGGAAGCAGTTCTTC
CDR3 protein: CASSPSNTGKQFF

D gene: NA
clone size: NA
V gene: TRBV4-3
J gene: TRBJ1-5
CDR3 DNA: TGCGCCAGCAGCCAAGAATCGGAGAATCAGCCCCAGCATTTT
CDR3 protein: CASSQESENQPQHF

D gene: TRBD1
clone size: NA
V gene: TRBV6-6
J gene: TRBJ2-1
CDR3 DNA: TGTGCCAGCAGTTCCACCGACAGGGGAGAGCAGTTCTTC
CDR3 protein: CASSSTDRGEQFF

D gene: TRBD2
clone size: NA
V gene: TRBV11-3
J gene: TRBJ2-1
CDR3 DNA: TGTGCCAGCAGCCCCCCCGGACTAGCGGGAGGGGGTTACAATGAGCAGTTCTTC
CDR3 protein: CASSPPGLAGGGYNEQFF

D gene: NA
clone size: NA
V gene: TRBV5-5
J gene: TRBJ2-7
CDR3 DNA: TGTGCCAGCAGCTCCCCGGGGACACACCCATCTTACGAGCAGTACTTC
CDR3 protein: CASSSPGTHPSYEQYF

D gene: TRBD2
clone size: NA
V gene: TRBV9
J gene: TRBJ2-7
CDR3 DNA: TGTGCCAGCAGCCTATTTAGCGGGGGGAGCTCCTACGAGCAGTACTTC
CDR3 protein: CASSLFSGGSSYEQYF

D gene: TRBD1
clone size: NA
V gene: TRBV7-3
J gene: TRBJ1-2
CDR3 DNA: TGTGCCAGCAGCTCGGGGGGGACAGGGATGGGTGGCTACACCTTC
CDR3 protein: CASSSGGTGMGGYTF

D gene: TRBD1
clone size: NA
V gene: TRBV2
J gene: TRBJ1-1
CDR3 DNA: TGTGCCAGCAGGGTGCGGACAGGGGGCCTCAGAACTGAAGCTTTCTTT
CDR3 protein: CASRVRTGGLRTEAFF

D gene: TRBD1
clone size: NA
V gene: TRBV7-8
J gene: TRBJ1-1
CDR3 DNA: TGTGCCAGCAGCTTAGACAGGGGGCATCCCAGTGGGAACACTGAAGCTTTCTTT
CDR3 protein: CASSLDRGHPSGNTEAFF

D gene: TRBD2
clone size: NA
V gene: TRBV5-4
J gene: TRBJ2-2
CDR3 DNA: TGTGCCAGCAGCTTGGTCAGCGGGGCCACCGGGGAGCTGTTTTTT
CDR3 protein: CASSLVSGATGELFF

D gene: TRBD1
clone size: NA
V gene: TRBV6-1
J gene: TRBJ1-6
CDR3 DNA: TGTGCCAGCAGCGGGACAGGGACGTGGCCCCTCCACTTT
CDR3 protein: CASSGTGTWPLHF

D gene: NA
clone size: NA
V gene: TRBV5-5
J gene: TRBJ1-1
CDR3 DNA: TGTGCCAGCAGCTTCCTCAGTTTGAACACTGAAGCTTTCTTT
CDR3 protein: CASSFLSLNTEAFF

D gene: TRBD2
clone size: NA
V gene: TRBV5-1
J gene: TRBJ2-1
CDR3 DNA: TGCGCCAGCAGCTTGACTAGCGAGTATGAGCAGTTCTTC
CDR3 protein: CASSLTSEYEQFF